This T cell receptor beta chain appears in the sequencing data of a study of cytomegalovirus exposure and HLA in healthy donors. Points on this clone: Its cognate antigen is unknown.

The study, taken as a whole, reports: Exclusion applied to some V segments, including TRBV6-2 and TRBV6-3, as they were indistinguishable. Certain sequence variants were highly shared and formed a cluster, and this cluster was likely a sequencing artifact. Researchers catalogued about 150 TCR beta chains as cytomegalovirus-associated.

It was with 60 Vbeta and 13 Jbeta primers that the PCR ran. Here immunoSEQ multiplex PCR was the method, and the copy in TCRdb shows in-frame clones only, minus some. The repertoire includes 60,000 to 90,000 clones, 84% of them detected once, and about 20% sits in the top ten. This CDR3 has 15 amino acids. V lost 4 bases to trimming and J lost 3 bases; unmatched junction nucleotides: 5. Germline V lookup: CDR1 SGHNT, CDR2 YYREEE (reference sequence). The sample taken for sequencing was PBMCs. The rearrangement joins TRBV5-4 to TRBJ2-2; 8 bases are shared with TRBD1. The origin of this receptor is a man in his sixties or seventies in good health and CMV-seropositive. CDR3 region: CASSTQGADTGELFF. In nucleotides, the CDR3 is TGTGCCAGCAGCACCCAGGGGGCTGACACCGGGGAGCTGTTTTTT.